This TCR beta chain was sequenced during a study of metastatic and nonmetastatic thyroid tumors. The CDR3 extends over 14 amino acids. V was clipped by 3 bases and J by 2 bases, with 9 bases between them. Germline V gene data show CDR1 as SGHRS and CDR2 as YFSETQ. No treatment of any kind had been given to any patient before thyroid surgery. TCRdb called clones again from the PCR reads with MiXCR. The sample holds around 61,000 clones, less than 30% seen once. The source of this sequence is a female donor with papillary thyroid cancer or a benign thyroid nodule (not recorded which). Some clones in this sample may be carry-over from other donors' samples. Material for sequencing was blood. The chain couples TRBV5-1 to TRBJ1-3; D perhaps matches TRBD1 (6 bases). CDR3 coding DNA: TGCGCCAGCAGCTCCTCAGGGGCTGGAAACACCATATATTTT. Translating gives CASSSSGAGNTIYF.